What follows describes a single T cell receptor beta chain. The sample is drawn from a study of blood T cell repertoires in COVID-19. Background on the study: Some COVID-19 samples were acute and others convalescent; all came from the United States, Italy and Spain. Sample material is recorded as cDNA or gDNA derived from T cells, B-cell-depleted T cells, or PBMCs.

V lost 1 base, J lost 3 bases, and 9 bases lay in between. Germline lookup yields CDR1 SGHAT and CDR2 FQNNGV. This CDR3 is 15 amino acids long. Under the authors' procedure: The authors estimated nucleated cell counts from reference gene primer amplification. Libraries were prepared by immunoSEQ multiplex PCR; TCRdb keeps only in-frame clonotypes and omits some of them. V and J calls and clone size are copied from that table; D and trimming were computed from the DNA. Seen here are about 140,000 clones, roughly 84% observed once, and the top ten hold more than 8.5%. The source is a man aged 60-69 years with active or convalescent COVID-19. Sequenced material: peripheral blood. The chain employs TRBV11-2 and TRBJ2-2; maybe TRBD2 (5 bases). CDR3 sequence: CASSLGRGYTGELFF. The CDR3, as DNA: TGTGCCAGCAGCTTAGGCCGCGGGTACACCGGGGAGCTGTTTTTT.